The 18 T cell receptor beta chains reported below all come from one sample, sequenced in a study of technical replicates of blood from several donors. Sequencing used immunoSEQ multiplex PCR; TCRdb keeps in-frame clones, though not all of them. This table has 70,000 to 75,000 clones, roughly 94% appearing once. The specimen was T cells isolated from PBMCs. These receptor sequences come from a human donor in good health.

The V gene is TRBV28, the J gene TRBJ2-6, with TRBD2 matching over 7 bases. V gave up 8 bases and J gave up 1 base; unmatched junction bases: 5. CDR1 and CDR2 from the germline V gene are MDHEN and SYDVKM. The CDR3 is 15 amino acids. The CDR3: CASRAGASGANVLTF. The CDR3, as DNA: TGTGCCAGCCGGGCGGGAGCTTCTGGGGCCAACGTCCTGACTTTC.

The J gene is TRBJ1-2, the V gene TRBV14, with 9 bases that match TRBD1. The V gene end was trimmed by 1 base and the J gene end by 5 bases; junction bases not matched to a gene: 5. CDR3 length: 15 residues. Germline V gives CDR1 SGHDN, CDR2 FVKESK. The CDR3 reads CASSQVGQGWYGYTF. As DNA, the CDR3 is TGTGCCAGCAGCCAAGTGGGACAGGGTTGGTATGGCTACACCTTC.

This clone was detected only a few times. The chain is built from TRBV5-4 and TRBJ2-1; the D gene is possibly TRBD2 (6 bases). The CDR3 loop spans 17 amino acids. Trimming stripped 4 bases from V and 2 bases from J, with 19 bases between. Germline V CDR1 and CDR2: SGHNT, YYREEE (reference sequence). The CDR3 spells CASSPAGVADPYNEQFF. The CDR3 region has the DNA TGTGCCAGCAGCCCCGCTGGGGTAGCGGACCCCTACAATGAGCAGTTCTTC.

The V call is TRBV7-9, the J call TRBJ2-5; no firm D call. Germline V gives CDR1 SEHNR, CDR2 FQNEAQ (reference sequence). V was clipped by 3 bases and J by 4 bases, with 12 bases between them. The CDR3 runs to 14 residues. The CDR3 region is CASSFAAPGETQYF. The CDR3, as DNA: TGTGCCAGCAGCTTTGCAGCTCCGGGAGAGACCCAGTACTTC. Based on the CDR3 plus reference TRBV7-9 and TRBJ2-5, the full variable domain is DTGVSQNPRHKITKRGQNVTFRCDPISEHNRLYWYRQTLGQGPEFLTYFQNEAQLEKSRLLSDRFSAERPKGSFSTLEIQRTEQGDSAMYLCASSFAAPGETQYFGPGTRLLVL.

This clone was seen only once. In DNA form, the CDR3 reads TGTGCCAGCAGCCGCCTAGGACAGAGCTCCTACGAGCAGTACTTC. Protein sequence: CASSRLGQSSYEQYF. The rearrangement joins TRBV7-8 to TRBJ2-7, with a weak D call TRBD1 (6 bases). Germline assignment: CDR1 SGHVS and CDR2 FQNEAQ. CDR3 length equals 15 residues. V was pared by 5 bases and J by 0 bases, with 14 bases between.

The CDR3: CASRSGTGRYGYTF. The CDR3 DNA reads TGTGCCAGCAGGTCTGGGACAGGGAGATATGGCTACACCTTC. This sequence joins TRBV27 and TRBJ1-2; TRBD1 agrees at 9 bases. CDR1 and CDR2 from the germline V gene are MNHEY and SMNVEV (reference sequence). There are 14 residues in the CDR3. The V and J ends lost 6 bases and 5 bases, in that order; junction bases with no gene match: 7.

The chain carries TRBV10-1 and TRBJ1-2; D remains ambiguous. V was trimmed by 3 bases and J by 8 bases, leaving 10 bases between them. CDR1 WNHNN and CDR2 SYGVQD come from the germline V gene (reference sequence). This CDR3 is 12 amino acids long. The CDR3 DNA reads TGCGCCAGCAGTGATTCACCGGGGGGCTACACCTTC. Translating it yields CASSDSPGGYTF.

The chain combines TRBV6-5 with TRBJ2-7; 7 nucleotides line up with TRBD1. The CDR3 runs 14 residues. The trim removed 6 bases at V and 3 bases at J, leaving 8 bases unmatched. Looked up from germline, CDR1 is MNHEY and CDR2 is SVGAGI. This CDR3 reads CASSKTGMGYEQYF. In nucleotides, the CDR3 is TGTGCCAGCAGCAAGACAGGGATGGGCTACGAGCAGTACTTC.

The DNA of the CDR3 is TGTGCCAGCAGCCTTGGGTCGTTGACGGGAAGCCTAACTAATGAAAAACTGTTTTTT. This translates into CASSLGSLTGSLTNEKLFF. The V gene is TRBV7-9, the J gene TRBJ1-4, with D unclear. V shed 5 bases and J shed 1 base, with 23 bases lying between them. Germline CDR1 SEHNR, CDR2 FQNEAQ (reference sequence). The CDR3 runs to 19 residues.

V gene TRBV6-1 combines with J gene TRBJ2-1; 8 bases match TRBD2. The V segment lost 4 bases and the J segment 8 bases; nucleotides outside the gene matches: 13. The CDR3 runs to 16 residues. Germline CDR1 reads MNHNS; CDR2 reads SASEGT. CDR3 loop: CASSGGRPPLGDEQFF. In DNA, the CDR3 is TGTGCCAGCAGTGGCGGGAGGCCACCACTTGGGGATGAGCAGTTCTTC.

V is TRBV27 and J is TRBJ2-1; TRBD1 is a possible D gene (6 bases). The V gene's germline CDR1 is MNHEY and CDR2 SMNVEV (reference sequence). This CDR3 is built from 17 residues. V dropped 3 bases and J dropped 7 bases, with 22 bases sitting between them. Written as DNA, the CDR3 is TGTGCCAGCAGTTTCCTCTCCGGGACCCCGAGGGGGAATGAGCAGTTCTTC. Translation: CASSFLSGTPRGNEQFF.

The chain carries TRBV6-5 and TRBJ1-1; a possible D gene is TRBD1 (5 bases). Germline CDR1 reads MNHEY; CDR2 reads SVGAGI. Deletions cut 6 bases from V and 11 bases from J, with 19 bases between. This CDR3 contains 13 residues. CDR3: CASSPSAARGAFF. In nucleotides, the CDR3 is TGTGCCAGCAGCCCTAGTGCTGCACGGGGGGCTTTCTTT.

The rearrangement uses TRBV28 and TRBJ2-5; D may be TRBD2 (7 bases). CDR1 and CDR2 from the germline V gene are MDHEN and SYDVKM. Between the trimmed V and J ends, which lost 3 bases and 2 bases, there was a span of 13 bases. This CDR3 has 15 amino acids. CDR3 residues: CASSFRGRVQETQYF. CDR3 DNA sequence: TGTGCCAGCAGTTTTAGGGGGAGGGTACAAGAGACCCAGTACTTC.

The genes are TRBV6-5 and TRBJ1-4; D unclear. Germline loops: CDR1 MNHEY, CDR2 SVGAGI. The length of the CDR3 is 14 residues. Trimming cost V 3 bases and J 11 bases, with 16 bases left between them. Here the CDR3 DNA reads TGTGCCAGCAGTTATTCGTCACGTCTGGAGAAACTGTTTTTT. This gives the protein CASSYSSRLEKLFF.

This rearrangement joins TRBV4-1 to TRBJ2-1; D is perhaps TRBD2 (6 bases). V was pared by 1 base and J by 10 bases, with 20 bases between. The CDR3 is 16 amino acids. The germline gives CDR1 MGHRA, CDR2 YSYEKL. The CDR3 spells CASSQGKGTRRREQFF. CDR3 bases: TGCGCCAGCAGCCAAGGAAAGGGGACTCGGCGAAGAGAGCAGTTCTTC.

This clone was recorded once. The gene calls are TRBV11-3 and TRBJ2-7; 7 bases align to TRBD2. Unmatched junction bases numbered 6, after V lost 1 base and J lost 3 bases. CDR3 length: 15 amino acids. Germline V gene sequence: CDR1 SGHNT, CDR2 YENEEA. The CDR3 region is CASSLGSSGNYEQYF. The CDR3 DNA reads TGTGCCAGCAGCTTAGGTTCTAGCGGAAACTACGAGCAGTACTTC.

The chain is built from TRBV18 and TRBJ2-1; 10 bases agree with TRBD2. V was pared by 3 bases and J by 2 bases, with 7 bases of the junction left unmatched. From germline, CDR1 is KGHSH and CDR2 LQKENI. The CDR3 runs to 17 residues. The CDR3: CASSPEKREGPYNEQFF. CDR3 DNA: TGTGCCAGCTCACCTGAAAAGCGGGAGGGCCCCTACAATGAGCAGTTCTTC.

In regard to this clone: The junction does not match germline at one end; this may be a read error. The rearrangement joins TRBV28 to TRBJ2-7; 10 bases align to TRBD1. Germline CDR1 MDHEN, CDR2 SYDVKM. The CDR3 has 16 amino acids. The CDR3 DNA is TGTGCCAGCAGTTCCCACCGAAAGGACAGGGGGGCGAGCCTGCACTTC. Encoded protein: CASSSHRKDRGASLHF. The whole variable domain, remainder taken from reference TRBV28 and TRBJ2-7, is DVKVTQSSRYLVKRTGEKVFLECVQDMDHENMFWYRQDPGLGLRLIYFSYDVKMKEKGDIPEGYSVSREKKERFSLILESASTNQTSMYLCASSSHRKDRGASLHFGPGTRLTVT.